Listed below are T cell receptor beta chains from one sample, sequenced in a study of CD8 T cells in ankylosing spondylitis. A single record per CDR3 protein comes from TCRdb applying MiXCR to the 5' RACE reads. This table has just under 550,000 distinct CDR3 sequences, roughly 13% appearing once. Sample: blood, either unsorted or a sorted T cell fraction (not recorded which). These receptors all stem from a male donor with ankylosing spondylitis. The CDR3 runs from the conserved cysteine through the conserved F or W.

CDR3: CASSFGPTGANVLTF
J: TRBJ2-6
V: TRBV28
length: 15

CDR3: CATSDSRMYTQYF
J: TRBJ2-3
V: TRBV24-1
length: 13

CDR3: CASTLGATGNTIYF
J: TRBJ1-3
V: TRBV5-1
length: 14

CDR3: CASSLAQLAGVNEQFF
J: TRBJ2-1
V: TRBV12-3/TRBV12-4
length: 16

CDR3: CASSTELRGNTIYF
J: TRBJ1-3
V: TRBV5-1
length: 14

CDR3: CASSLEGGRTDTQYF
J: TRBJ2-3
V: TRBV5-4
length: 15

CDR3: CASSPGLGTEAFF
J: TRBJ1-1
V: TRBV6-1
length: 13

CDR3: CASSQTGGVNTIYF
J: TRBJ1-3
V: TRBV7-2
length: 14

CDR3: CASSYTGDSNTEAFF
J: TRBJ1-1
V: TRBV4-1
length: 15

CDR3: CASSQDWGQSPEAFF
J: TRBJ1-1
V: TRBV4-2
length: 15

CDR3: CAWSLRGQGRDTEAFF
J: TRBJ1-1
V: TRBV30
length: 16

CDR3: CASSLSIRGPNQETQYF
J: TRBJ2-5
V: TRBV27
length: 17

CDR3: CASNLLSGGGEQFF
J: TRBJ2-1
V: TRBV27
length: 14

CDR3: CASGTNRGTTDTQYF
J: TRBJ2-3
V: TRBV5-1
length: 15

CDR3: CSAAGDLGYTF
J: TRBJ1-2
V: TRBV20-1
length: 11

CDR3: CASSVDRGKETQYF
J: TRBJ2-5
V: TRBV9
length: 14

CDR3: CARVEGHENTEAFF
J: TRBJ1-1
V: TRBV5-1
length: 14

CDR3: CASSFSLMNTEAFF
J: TRBJ1-1
V: TRBV7-2
length: 14

CDR3: CSARDTRGRTETQYF
J: TRBJ2-5
V: TRBV20-1
length: 15

CDR3: CASSLSPGQGADGSEQFF
J: TRBJ2-1
V: TRBV27
length: 18

CDR3: CASSPTTGSGYNEQFF
J: TRBJ2-1
V: TRBV18
length: 16

CDR3: CASSSLGSTDTQYF
J: TRBJ2-3
V: TRBV5-6
length: 14

CDR3: CASTSDKDTQYF
J: TRBJ2-3
V: TRBV9
length: 12

CDR3: CASSVPGPQEEQYF
J: TRBJ2-7
V: TRBV18
length: 14

CDR3: CASSWQGLNYGYTF
J: TRBJ1-2
V: TRBV7-2
length: 14

CDR3: CAISDRRGGGNSPLHF
J: TRBJ1-6
V: TRBV10-3
length: 16

CDR3: CASSSWTSGTPTDTQYF
J: TRBJ2-3
V: TRBV7-6
length: 17

CDR3: CASVPLGSREQFF
J: TRBJ2-1
V: TRBV7-6
length: 13

CDR3: CATSRGEAHNEQFF
J: TRBJ2-1
V: TRBV24-1
length: 14

CDR3: CASSAPWGQGGQPQHF
J: TRBJ1-5
V: TRBV27
length: 16

CDR3: CASSLRFGAGGSGADTQYF
J: TRBJ2-3
V: TRBV12-3/TRBV12-4
length: 19

CDR3: CASKRQTTYEQYF
J: TRBJ2-7
V: TRBV2
length: 13

CDR3: CASSGQGGWDTEAFF
J: TRBJ1-1
V: TRBV18
length: 15

CDR3: CSAGLAPSLDNEQFF
J: TRBJ2-1
V: TRBV20-1
length: 15

CDR3: CASSSGASNYGYTF
J: TRBJ1-2
V: TRBV5-1
length: 14

CDR3: CASSFAPRTGVSNYGYTF
J: TRBJ1-2
V: TRBV7-8
length: 18

CDR3: CSANTGLNTEAFF
J: TRBJ1-1
V: TRBV20-1
length: 13

CDR3: CASSLLAGGARNEQFF
J: TRBJ2-1
V: TRBV5-1
length: 16

CDR3: CASSIVGSYTQYF
J: TRBJ2-3
V: TRBV19
length: 13

CDR3: CSALGGGYSNQPQHF
J: TRBJ1-5
V: TRBV20-1
length: 15

CDR3: CASNPSLAGVMNEQFF
J: TRBJ2-1
V: TRBV7-9
length: 16

CDR3: CATIPRQGAFGYTF
J: TRBJ1-2
V: TRBV7-6
length: 14

CDR3: CASSQEALAGAGELFF
J: TRBJ2-2
V: TRBV14
length: 16

CDR3: CSAQGTGIYEQYF
J: TRBJ2-7
V: TRBV20-1
length: 13

CDR3: CASRFGSGAMNTEAFF
J: TRBJ1-1
V: TRBV6-1
length: 16

CDR3: CASSLWRSGTEKTQYF
J: TRBJ2-5
V: TRBV7-2
length: 16

CDR3: CASSLGPPAYNEQFF
J: TRBJ2-1
V: TRBV11-1
length: 15

CDR3: CASSLGQPYGYTF
J: TRBJ1-2
V: TRBV5-6
length: 13

CDR3: CARTELNTEAFF
J: TRBJ1-1
V: TRBV30
length: 12

CDR3: CASSSGLAYSYEQYF
J: TRBJ2-7
V: TRBV7-2
length: 15

CDR3: CASSEVGWTGELFF
J: TRBJ2-2
V: TRBV2
length: 14

CDR3: CASSVEVDSPLHF
J: TRBJ1-6
V: TRBV6-6
length: 13

CDR3: CSVTRPGLADQETQYF
J: TRBJ2-5
V: TRBV29-1
length: 16

CDR3: CASSATEYEQYF
J: TRBJ2-7
V: TRBV19
length: 12